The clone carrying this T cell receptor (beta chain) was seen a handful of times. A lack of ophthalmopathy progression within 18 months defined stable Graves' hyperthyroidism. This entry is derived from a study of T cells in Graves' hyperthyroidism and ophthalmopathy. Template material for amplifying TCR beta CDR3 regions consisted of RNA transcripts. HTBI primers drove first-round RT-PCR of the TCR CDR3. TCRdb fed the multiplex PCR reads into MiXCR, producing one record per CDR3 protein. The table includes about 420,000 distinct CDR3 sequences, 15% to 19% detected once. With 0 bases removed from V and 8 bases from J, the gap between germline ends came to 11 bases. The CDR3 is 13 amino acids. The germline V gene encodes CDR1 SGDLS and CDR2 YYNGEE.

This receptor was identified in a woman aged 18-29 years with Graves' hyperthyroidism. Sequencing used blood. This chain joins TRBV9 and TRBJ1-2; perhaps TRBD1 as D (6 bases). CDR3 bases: TGTGCCAGCAGCGTAGACCCAGGGGAGGGCTACACCTTC. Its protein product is CASSVDPGEGYTF.